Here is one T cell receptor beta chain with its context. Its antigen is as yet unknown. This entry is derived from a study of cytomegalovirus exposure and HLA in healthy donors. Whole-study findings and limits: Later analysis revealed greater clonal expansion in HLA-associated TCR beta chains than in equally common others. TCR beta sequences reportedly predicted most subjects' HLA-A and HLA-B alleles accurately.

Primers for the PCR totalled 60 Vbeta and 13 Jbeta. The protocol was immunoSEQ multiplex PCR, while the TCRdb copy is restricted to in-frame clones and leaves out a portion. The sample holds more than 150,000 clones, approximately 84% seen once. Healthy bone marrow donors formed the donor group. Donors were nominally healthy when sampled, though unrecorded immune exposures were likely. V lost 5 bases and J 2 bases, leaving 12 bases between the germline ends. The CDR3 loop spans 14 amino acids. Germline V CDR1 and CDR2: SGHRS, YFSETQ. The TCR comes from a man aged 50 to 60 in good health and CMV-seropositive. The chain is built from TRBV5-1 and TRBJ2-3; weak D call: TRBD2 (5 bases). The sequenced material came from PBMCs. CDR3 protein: CASSVSVDTDTQYF. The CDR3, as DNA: TGCGCCAGCAGTGTTAGCGTAGACACAGATACGCAGTATTTT.